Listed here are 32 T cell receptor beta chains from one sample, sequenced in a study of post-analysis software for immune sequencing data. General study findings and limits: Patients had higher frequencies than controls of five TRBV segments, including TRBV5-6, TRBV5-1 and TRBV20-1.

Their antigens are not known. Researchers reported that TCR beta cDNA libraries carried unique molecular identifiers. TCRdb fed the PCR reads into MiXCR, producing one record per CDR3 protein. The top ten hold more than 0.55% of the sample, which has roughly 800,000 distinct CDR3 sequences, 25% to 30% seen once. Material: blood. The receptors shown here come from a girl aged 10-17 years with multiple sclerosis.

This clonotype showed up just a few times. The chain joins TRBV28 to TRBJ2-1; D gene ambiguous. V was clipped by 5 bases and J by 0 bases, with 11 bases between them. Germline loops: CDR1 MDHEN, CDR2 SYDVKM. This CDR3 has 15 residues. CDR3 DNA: TGTGCCAGCAGTCCACTGACCCGCTCCTACAATGAGCAGTTCTTC. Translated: CASSPLTRSYNEQFF.

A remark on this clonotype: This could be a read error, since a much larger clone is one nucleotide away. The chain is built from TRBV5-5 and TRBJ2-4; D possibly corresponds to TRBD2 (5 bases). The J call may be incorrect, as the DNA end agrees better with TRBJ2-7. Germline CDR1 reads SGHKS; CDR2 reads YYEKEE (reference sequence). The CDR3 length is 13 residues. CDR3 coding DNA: TGTGCCAGCAGCGGGGAGATTGAGGACGAGCAGTACTTC. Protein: CASSGEIEDEQYF.

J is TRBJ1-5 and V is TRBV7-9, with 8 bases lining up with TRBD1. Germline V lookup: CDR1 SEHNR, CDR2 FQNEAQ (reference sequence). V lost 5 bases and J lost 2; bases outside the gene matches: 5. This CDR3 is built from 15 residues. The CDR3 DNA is TGTGCCAGCAGCCAGTCAGGGGGCCGCAATCAGCCCCAGCATTTT. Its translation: CASSQSGGRNQPQHF.

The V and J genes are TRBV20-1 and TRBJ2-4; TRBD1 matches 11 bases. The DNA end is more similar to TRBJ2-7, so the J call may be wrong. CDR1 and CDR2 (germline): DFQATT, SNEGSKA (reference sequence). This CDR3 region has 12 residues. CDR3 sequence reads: CSSGTGGSEQYF. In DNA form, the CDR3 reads TGCAGTTCCGGGACAGGGGGTTCCGAGCAGTACTTC.

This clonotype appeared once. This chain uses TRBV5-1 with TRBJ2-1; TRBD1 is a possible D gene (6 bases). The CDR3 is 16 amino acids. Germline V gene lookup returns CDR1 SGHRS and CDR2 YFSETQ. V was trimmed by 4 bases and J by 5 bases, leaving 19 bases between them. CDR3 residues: CASSMAFGRGNNEQFF. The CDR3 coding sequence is TGCGCCAGCAGCATGGCCTTCGGCAGGGGAAACAATGAGCAGTTCTTC.

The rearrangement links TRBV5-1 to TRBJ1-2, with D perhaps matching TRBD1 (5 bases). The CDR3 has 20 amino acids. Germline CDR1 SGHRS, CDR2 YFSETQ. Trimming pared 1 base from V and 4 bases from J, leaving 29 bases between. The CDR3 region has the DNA TGCGCCAGCAGCTTGTTAGGGGCTCTTTGGGGCAGGAGTACAGTCTATGGCTACACCTTC. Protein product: CASSLLGALWGRSTVYGYTF. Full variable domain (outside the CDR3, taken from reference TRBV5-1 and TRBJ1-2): KAGVTQTPRYLIKTRGQQVTLSCSPISGHRSVSWYQQTPGQGLQFLFEYFSETQRNKGNFPGRFSGRQFSNSRSEMNVSTLELGDSALYLCASSLLGALWGRSTVYGYTFGSGTRLTVV.

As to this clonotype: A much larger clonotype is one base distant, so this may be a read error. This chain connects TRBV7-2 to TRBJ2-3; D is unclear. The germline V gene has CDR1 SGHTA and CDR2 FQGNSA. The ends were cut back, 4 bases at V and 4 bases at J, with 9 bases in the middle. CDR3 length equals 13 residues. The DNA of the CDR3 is TGTGCCAGCAGCTCCTTCCCCCCAGATACGCAGTATTTT. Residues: CASSSFPPDTQYF.

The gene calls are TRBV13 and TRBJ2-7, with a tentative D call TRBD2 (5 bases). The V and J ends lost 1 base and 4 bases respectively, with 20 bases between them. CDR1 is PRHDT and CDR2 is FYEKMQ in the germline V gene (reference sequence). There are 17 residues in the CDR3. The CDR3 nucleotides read TGTGCCAGCAGCTTAGAGAGAGGAGGAGCGCCTAAATACGAGCAGTACTTC. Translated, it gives CASSLERGGAPKYEQYF.

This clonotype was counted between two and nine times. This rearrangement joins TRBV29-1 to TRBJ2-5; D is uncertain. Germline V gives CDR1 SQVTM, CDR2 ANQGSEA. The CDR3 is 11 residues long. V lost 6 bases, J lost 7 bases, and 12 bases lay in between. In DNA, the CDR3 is TGCAGCGTCGAAAACGGTCGGACCCAGTACTTC. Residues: CSVENGRTQYF.

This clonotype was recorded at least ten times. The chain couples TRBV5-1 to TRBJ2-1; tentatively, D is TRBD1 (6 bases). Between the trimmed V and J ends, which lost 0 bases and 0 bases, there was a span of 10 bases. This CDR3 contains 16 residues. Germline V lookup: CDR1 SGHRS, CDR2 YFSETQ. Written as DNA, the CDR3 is TGCGCCAGCAGCTTGGCGGCAGGGGTCTCCTACAATGAGCAGTTCTTC. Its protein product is CASSLAAGVSYNEQFF. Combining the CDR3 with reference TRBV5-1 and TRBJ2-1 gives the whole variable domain KAGVTQTPRYLIKTRGQQVTLSCSPISGHRSVSWYQQTPGQGLQFLFEYFSETQRNKGNFPGRFSGRQFSNSRSEMNVSTLELGDSALYLCASSLAAGVSYNEQFFGPGTRLTVL.

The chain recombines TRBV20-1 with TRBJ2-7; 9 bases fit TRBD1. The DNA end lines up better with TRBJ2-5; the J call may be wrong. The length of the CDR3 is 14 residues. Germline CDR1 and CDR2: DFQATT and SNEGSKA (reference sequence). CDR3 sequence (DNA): TGCAGTGCTAGTGGGGACAGGGAGAGGGAGACCCAGTACTTC. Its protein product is CSASGDRERETQYF.

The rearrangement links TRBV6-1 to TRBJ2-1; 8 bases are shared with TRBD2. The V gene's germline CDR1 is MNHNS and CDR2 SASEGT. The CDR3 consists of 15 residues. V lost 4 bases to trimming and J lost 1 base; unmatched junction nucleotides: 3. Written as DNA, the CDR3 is TGTGCCAGCAGTGTTAGCGGGGAGTCCTACAATGAGCAGTTCTTC. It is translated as CASSVSGESYNEQFF.

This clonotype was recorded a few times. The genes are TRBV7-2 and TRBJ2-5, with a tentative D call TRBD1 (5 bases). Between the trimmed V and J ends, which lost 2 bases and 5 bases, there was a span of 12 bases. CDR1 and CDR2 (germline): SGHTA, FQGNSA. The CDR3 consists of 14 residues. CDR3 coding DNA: TGTGCCAGCAGCTTAACCAGGGTAGTTGAGACCCAGTACTTC. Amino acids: CASSLTRVVETQYF.

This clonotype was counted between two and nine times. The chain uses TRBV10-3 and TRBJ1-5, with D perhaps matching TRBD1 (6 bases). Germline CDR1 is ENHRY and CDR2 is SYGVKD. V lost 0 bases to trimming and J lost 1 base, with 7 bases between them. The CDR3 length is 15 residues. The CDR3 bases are TGTGCCATCAGTGAGTCCCAGGGGAGCAATCAGCCCCAGCATTTT. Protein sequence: CAISESQGSNQPQHF.

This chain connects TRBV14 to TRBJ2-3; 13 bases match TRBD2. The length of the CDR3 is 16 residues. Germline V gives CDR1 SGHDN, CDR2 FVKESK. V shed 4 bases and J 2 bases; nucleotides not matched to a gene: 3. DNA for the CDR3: TGTGCCAGCAGCCGGACTAGCGGGGGCACCACAGATACGCAGTATTTT. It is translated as CASSRTSGGTTDTQYF.

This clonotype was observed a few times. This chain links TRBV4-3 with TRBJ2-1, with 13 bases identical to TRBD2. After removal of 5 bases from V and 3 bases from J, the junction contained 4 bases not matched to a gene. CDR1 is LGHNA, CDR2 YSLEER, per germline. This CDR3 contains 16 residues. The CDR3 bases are TGCGCCAGCAGCTCGACTAGCGGGGGGATCTACAATGAGCAGTTCTTC. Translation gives CASSSTSGGIYNEQFF.

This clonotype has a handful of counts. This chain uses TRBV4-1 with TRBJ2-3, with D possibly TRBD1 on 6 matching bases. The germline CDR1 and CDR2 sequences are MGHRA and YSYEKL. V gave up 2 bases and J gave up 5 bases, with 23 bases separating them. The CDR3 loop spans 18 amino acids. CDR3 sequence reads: CASSQKGGPDLLKDTQYF. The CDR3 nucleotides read TGCGCCAGCAGCCAAAAAGGGGGTCCGGACTTGCTGAAAGATACGCAGTATTTT.

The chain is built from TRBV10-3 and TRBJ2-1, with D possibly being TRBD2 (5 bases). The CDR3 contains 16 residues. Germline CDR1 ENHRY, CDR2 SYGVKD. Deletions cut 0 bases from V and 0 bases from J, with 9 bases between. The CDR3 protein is CAISESDWSSYNEQFF. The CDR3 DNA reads TGTGCCATCAGTGAGTCGGACTGGAGCTCCTACAATGAGCAGTTCTTC.

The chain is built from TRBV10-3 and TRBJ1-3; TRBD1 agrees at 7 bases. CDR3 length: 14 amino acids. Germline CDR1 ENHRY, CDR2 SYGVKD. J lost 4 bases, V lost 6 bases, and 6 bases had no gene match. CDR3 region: CAIRAGGRGNTIYF. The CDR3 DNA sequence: TGTGCCATCAGGGCAGGGGGAAGAGGAAACACCATATATTTT.

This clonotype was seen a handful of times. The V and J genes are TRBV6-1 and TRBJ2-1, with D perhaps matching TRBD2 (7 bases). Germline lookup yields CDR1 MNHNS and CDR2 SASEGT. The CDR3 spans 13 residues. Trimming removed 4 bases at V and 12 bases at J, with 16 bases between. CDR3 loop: CASSGGGRMGQFF. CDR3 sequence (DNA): TGTGCCAGCAGTGGGGGGGGGCGAATGGGGCAGTTCTTC.

CDR3 nucleotides: TGTGCCAGCAGTTGGCGAAGGGAGGGACAGTTCTTC. Protein: CASSWRREGQFF. The chain couples TRBV11-2 to TRBJ2-1; 7 bases align to TRBD2. Germline-derived CDR1 and CDR2 are SGHAT and FQNNGV. V lost 6 bases, J lost 13 bases, and 9 bases stayed unmatched. This CDR3 region has 12 residues.

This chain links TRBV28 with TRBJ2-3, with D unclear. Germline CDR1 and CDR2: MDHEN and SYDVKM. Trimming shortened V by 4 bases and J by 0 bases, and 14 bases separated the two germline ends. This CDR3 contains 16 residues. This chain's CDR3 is CASSSPRITSTDTQYF. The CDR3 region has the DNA TGTGCCAGCAGTTCCCCCAGGATTACTAGCACAGATACGCAGTATTTT. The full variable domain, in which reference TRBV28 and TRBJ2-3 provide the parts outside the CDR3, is DVKVTQSSRYLVKRTGEKVFLECVQDMDHENMFWYRQDPGLGLRLIYFSYDVKMKEKGDIPEGYSVSREKKERFSLILESASTNQTSMYLCASSSPRITSTDTQYFGPGTRLTVL.

The CDR3 region has the DNA TGCAGTGCTAGCCCAGATACGAATGAGCAGTTCTTC. Translated: CSASPDTNEQFF. This rearrangement joins TRBV20-1 to TRBJ2-1; D is unresolved. V lost 3 bases and J 7 bases, leaving 10 bases between the germline ends. The V gene's germline CDR1 is DFQATT and CDR2 SNEGSKA (reference sequence). This CDR3 is 12 amino acids long.

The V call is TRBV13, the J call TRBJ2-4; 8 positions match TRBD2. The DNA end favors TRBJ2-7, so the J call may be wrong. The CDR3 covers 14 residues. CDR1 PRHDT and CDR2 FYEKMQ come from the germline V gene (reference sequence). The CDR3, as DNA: TGTGCCAGCACGACCGGGACTAGGGCAAACGAGCAGTACTTC. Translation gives CASTTGTRANEQYF.

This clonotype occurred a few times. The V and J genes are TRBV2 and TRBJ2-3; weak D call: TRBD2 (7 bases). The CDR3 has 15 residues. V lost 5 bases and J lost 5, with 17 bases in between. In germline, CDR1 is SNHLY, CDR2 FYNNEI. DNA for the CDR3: TGTGCCAGCAGTACCTTGGGGGGGCTCGAAGATACGCAGTATTTT. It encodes CASSTLGGLEDTQYF.

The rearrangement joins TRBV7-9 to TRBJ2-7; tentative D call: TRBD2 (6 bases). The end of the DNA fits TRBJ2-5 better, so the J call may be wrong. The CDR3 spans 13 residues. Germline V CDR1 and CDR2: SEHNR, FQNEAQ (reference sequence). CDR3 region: CASSPPGDETQYF. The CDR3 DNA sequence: TGTGCCAGCAGCCCCCCGGGAGATGAGACCCAGTACTTC.

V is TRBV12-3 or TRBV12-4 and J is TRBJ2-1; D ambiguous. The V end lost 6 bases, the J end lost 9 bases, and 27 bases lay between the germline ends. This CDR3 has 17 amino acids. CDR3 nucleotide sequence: TGTGCCAGCAGCAGTACCCCAAAAAGGACCCGAATGGGTGAGCAGTTCTTC. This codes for CASSSTPKRTRMGEQFF.

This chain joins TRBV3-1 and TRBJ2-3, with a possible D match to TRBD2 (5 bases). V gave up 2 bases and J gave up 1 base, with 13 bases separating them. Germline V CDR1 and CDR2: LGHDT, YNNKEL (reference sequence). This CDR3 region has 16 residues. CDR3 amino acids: CASSQNILGGTDTQYF. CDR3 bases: TGTGCCAGCAGCCAAAACATACTCGGGGGCACAGATACGCAGTATTTT.

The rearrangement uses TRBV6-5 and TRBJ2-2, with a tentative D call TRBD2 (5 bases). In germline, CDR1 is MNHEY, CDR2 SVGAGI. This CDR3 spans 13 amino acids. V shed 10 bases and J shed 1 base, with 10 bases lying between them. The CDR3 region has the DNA TGTGCCATCCGGGGTCTGAACACCGGGGAGCTGTTTTTT. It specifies CAIRGLNTGELFF.

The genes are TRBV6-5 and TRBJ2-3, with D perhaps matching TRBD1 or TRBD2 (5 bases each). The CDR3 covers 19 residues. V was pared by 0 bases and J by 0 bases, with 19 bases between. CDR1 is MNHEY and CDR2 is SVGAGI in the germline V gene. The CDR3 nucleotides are TGTGCCAGCAGTTACTCGGATCCGGCCGGGACGGGGAGCACAGATACGCAGTATTTT. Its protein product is CASSYSDPAGTGSTDTQYF.

This CDR3 is CSARGLAGGIQETQYF. The DNA of the CDR3 is TGCAGTGCTAGAGGGCTAGCGGGGGGGATCCAAGAGACCCAGTACTTC. The rearrangement links TRBV20-1 to TRBJ2-5; 12 positions match TRBD2. CDR3 size: 16 residues. From germline, CDR1 is DFQATT and CDR2 SNEGSKA (reference sequence). J lost 1 base, V lost 1 base, and 4 bases had no gene match.

CDR3 in amino acids: CASSYPSWSSTGELFF. In nucleotides, the CDR3 is TGTGCCAGCAGTTACCCCTCGTGGTCCAGCACCGGGGAGCTGTTTTTT. V and J are TRBV6-5 and TRBJ2-2; D remains unclear. With 2 bases removed from V and 4 bases from J, the gap between germline ends came to 14 bases. Per germline, CDR1 MNHEY and CDR2 SVGAGI. There are 16 residues in the CDR3.